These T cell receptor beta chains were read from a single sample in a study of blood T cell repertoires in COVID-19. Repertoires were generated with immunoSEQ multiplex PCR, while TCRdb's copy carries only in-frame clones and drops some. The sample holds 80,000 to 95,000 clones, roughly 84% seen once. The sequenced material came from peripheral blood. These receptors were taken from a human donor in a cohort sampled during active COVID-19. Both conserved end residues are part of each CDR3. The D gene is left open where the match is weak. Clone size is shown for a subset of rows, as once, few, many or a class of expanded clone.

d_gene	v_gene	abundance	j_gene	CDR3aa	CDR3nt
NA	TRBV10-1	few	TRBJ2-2	CASNRVTGELFF	TGCGCCAGCAACAGGGTGACCGGGGAGCTGTTTTTT
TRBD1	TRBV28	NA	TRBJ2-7	CASSLDPGQGPSYEQYF	TGTGCCAGCAGCCTTGACCCGGGACAGGGTCCCTCCTACGAGCAGTACTTC
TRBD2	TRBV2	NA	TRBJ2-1	CASNPSGRAINEQFF	TGTGCCAGCAATCCTAGCGGGAGGGCCATTAATGAGCAGTTCTTC
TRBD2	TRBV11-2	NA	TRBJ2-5	CASSLAWGGRAETQYF	TGTGCCAGCAGCTTAGCGTGGGGCGGGAGGGCGGAGACCCAGTACTTC
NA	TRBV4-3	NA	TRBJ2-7	CASSQDTRYEQYF	TGCGCCAGCAGCCAAGATACGAGGTACGAGCAGTACTTC
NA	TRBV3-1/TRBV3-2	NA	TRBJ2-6	CASSQWGGGANVLTF	TGTGCCAGCAGCCAATGGGGGGGCGGGGCCAACGTCCTGACTTTC
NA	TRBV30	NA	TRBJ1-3	CAWSVRSGSGNTIYF	TGTGCCTGGAGTGTACGCTCGGGGTCTGGAAACACCATATATTTT
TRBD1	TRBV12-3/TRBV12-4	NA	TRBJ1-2	CASSFGDRGIHTF	TGTGCCAGCAGTTTCGGGGACAGGGGGATTCACACCTTC
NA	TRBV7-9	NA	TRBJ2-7	CASSLEVVASYEQYF	TGTGCCAGCAGCTTAGAAGTGGTAGCCTCCTACGAGCAGTACTTC
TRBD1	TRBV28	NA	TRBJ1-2	CASSFIAGTDHGYTF	TGTGCCAGCAGTTTTATCGCCGGGACAGATCATGGCTACACCTTC
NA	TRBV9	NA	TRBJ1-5	CASSGDSFNQPQHF	TGTGCCAGCAGCGGTGACAGTTTCAATCAGCCCCAGCATTTT
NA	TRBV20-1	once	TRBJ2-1	CSASQRSSYNEQFF	TGCAGTGCTAGTCAGCGGTCCTCCTACAATGAGCAGTTCTTC
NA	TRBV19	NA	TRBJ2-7	CASSIDTGTYEQYF	TGTGCCAGTAGTATAGATACAGGCACCTACGAGCAGTACTTC
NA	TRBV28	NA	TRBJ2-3	CASSLAQGHQYF	TGTGCCAGCAGTTTGGCCCAGGGCCACCAGTATTTT
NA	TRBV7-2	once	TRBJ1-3	CASSLSTVPIGGGNTIYF	TGTGCCAGCAGCTTATCCACGGTCCCCATTGGGGGCGGAAACACCATATATTTT
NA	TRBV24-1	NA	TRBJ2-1	CATSDFRRDGSYNEQFF	TGTGCCACCAGTGATTTCCGGCGGGACGGCTCCTACAATGAGCAGTTCTTC
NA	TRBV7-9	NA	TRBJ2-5	CASSSLSALSETQYF	TGTGCCAGCAGCTCGCTCTCGGCCCTTAGCGAGACCCAGTACTTC
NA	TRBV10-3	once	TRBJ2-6	CAITEGQGSYSGANVLTF	TGTGCCATCACCGAGGGGCAGGGGTCCTACTCTGGGGCCAACGTCCTGACTTTC
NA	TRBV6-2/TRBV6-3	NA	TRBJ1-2	CASSLSGGGYTF	TGTGCCAGCAGCCTCTCCGGGGGAGGCTACACCTTC
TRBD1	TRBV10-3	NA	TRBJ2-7	CAISDPTGSEQYF	TGTGCCATCAGTGATCCGACAGGGTCCGAGCAGTACTTC
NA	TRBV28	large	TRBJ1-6	CASSDFGSPLHF	TGTGCCAGCAGTGACTTCGGGTCACCCCTCCACTTT
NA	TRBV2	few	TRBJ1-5	CASSPPSGSNQPQHF	TGTGCCAGCAGCCCCCCCTCGGGAAGCAATCAGCCCCAGCATTTT
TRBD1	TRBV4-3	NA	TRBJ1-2	CASSQDLVAGGFGYTF	TGCGCCAGCAGCCAAGATCTGGTGGCAGGGGGCTTTGGCTACACCTTC
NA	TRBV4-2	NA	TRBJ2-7	CASSQEIGWSYEQYF	TGTGCCAGCAGCCAAGAAATTGGCTGGAGCTACGAGCAGTACTTC
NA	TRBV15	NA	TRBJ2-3	CATSSTGPGSLSTDTQYF	TGTGCCACCAGCAGTACAGGGCCGGGCTCCCTATCCACAGATACGCAGTATTTT
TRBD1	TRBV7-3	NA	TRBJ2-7	CASSPQGQVGYEQYF	TGTGCCAGCAGCCCGCAGGGACAGGTGGGGTACGAGCAGTACTTC
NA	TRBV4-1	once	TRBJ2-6	CASTVYGGGANVLTF	TGCGCCAGCACTGTATACGGGGGTGGGGCCAACGTCCTGACTTTC
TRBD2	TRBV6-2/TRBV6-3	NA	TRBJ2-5	CASSPTLAGQETQYF	TGTGCCAGCAGTCCGACTCTAGCGGGCCAAGAGACCCAGTACTTC
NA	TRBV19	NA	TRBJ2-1	CASSLNGDDRRGQFF	TGTGCCAGTAGCCTGAACGGCGACGACCGCCGGGGGCAGTTCTTC
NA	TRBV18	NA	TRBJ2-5	CASSPRLSQQETQYF	TGTGCCAGCTCACCACGATTGTCACAGCAAGAGACCCAGTACTTC
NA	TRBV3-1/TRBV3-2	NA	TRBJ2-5	CASSQDPRGSGAYQETQYF	TGTGCCAGCAGCCAAGATCCCCGGGGTAGCGGAGCCTACCAAGAGACCCAGTACTTC
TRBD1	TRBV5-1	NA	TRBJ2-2	CASSLGGQAGELFF	TGCGCCAGCAGCTTGGGGGGACAGGCCGGGGAGCTGTTTTTT
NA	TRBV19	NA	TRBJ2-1	CASSIGDFTYGEQFF	TGTGCCAGTAGTATCGGGGACTTCACCTACGGTGAGCAGTTCTTC
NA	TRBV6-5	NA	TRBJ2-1	CASKSWSSEHNEQFF	TGTGCCAGCAAATCTTGGTCTAGCGAACACAATGAGCAGTTCTTC
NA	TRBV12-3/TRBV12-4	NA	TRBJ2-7	CASSGPAGEQYF	TGTGCCAGCAGTGGCCCTGCGGGCGAGCAGTACTTC
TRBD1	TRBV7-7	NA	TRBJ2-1	CASSLAGDRGFNEQFF	TGTGCCAGCAGCTTAGCTGGCGACAGGGGCTTCAATGAGCAGTTCTTC
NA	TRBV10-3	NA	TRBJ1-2	CAIRGGRGGREEYGYTF	TGTGCCATCAGGGGAGGCCGGGGGGGAAGGGAAGAATATGGCTACACCTTC
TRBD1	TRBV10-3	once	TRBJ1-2	CAIRSDRDGYTF	TGTGCCATCAGATCGGACAGGGATGGCTACACCTTC
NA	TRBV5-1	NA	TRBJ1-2	CATLGTEGGYTF	TGCGCCACCCTGGGAACGGAGGGGGGCTACACCTTC
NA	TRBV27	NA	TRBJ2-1	CASSPQALFFRQFF	TGTGCCAGCAGCCCTCAGGCCCTTTTTTTTCGGCAGTTCTTC
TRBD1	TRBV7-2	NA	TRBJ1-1	CASSPTTGVRAFF	TGTGCCAGCAGCCCTACCACAGGGGTCCGGGCTTTCTTT
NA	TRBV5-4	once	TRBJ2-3	CASSLMGNTQYF	TGTGCCAGCAGCTTAATGGGCAATACGCAGTATTTT
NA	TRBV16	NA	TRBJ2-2	CASTNVRGNTGELFF	TGTGCCAGCACCAACGTTCGGGGGAACACCGGGGAGCTGTTTTTT
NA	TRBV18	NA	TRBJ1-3	CASSSERENRNTIYF	TGTGCCAGCTCAAGTGAGAGGGAGAACAGAAACACCATATATTTT
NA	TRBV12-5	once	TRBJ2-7	CASAAGSSYEQYF	TGTGCTAGTGCAGCCGGGAGCTCCTACGAGCAGTACTTC